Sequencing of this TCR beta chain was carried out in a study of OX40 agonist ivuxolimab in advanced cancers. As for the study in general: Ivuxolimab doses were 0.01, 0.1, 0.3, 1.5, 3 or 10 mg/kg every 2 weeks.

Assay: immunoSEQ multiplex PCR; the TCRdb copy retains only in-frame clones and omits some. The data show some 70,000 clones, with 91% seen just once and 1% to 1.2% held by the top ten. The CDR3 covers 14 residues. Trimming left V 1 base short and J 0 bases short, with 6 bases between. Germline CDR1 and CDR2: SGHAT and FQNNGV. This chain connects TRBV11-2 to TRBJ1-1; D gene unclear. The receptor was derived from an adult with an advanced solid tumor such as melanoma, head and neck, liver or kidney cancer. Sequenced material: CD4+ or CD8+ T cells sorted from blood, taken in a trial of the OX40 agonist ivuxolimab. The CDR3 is CASSLAPMNTEAFF. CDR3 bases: TGTGCCAGCAGCTTAGCCCCGATGAACACTGAAGCTTTCTTT.